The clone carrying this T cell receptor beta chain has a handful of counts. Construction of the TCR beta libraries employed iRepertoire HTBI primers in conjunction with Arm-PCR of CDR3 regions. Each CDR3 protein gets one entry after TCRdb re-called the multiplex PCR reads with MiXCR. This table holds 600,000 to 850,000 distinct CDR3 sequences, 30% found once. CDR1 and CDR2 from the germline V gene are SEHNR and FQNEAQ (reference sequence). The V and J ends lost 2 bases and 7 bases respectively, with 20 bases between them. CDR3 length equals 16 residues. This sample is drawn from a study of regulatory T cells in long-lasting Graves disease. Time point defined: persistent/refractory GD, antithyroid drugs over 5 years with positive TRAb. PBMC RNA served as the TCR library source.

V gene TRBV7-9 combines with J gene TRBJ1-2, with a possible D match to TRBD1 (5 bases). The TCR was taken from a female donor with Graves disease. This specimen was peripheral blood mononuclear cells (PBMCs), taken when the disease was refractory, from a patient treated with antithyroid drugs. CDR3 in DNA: TGTGCCAGCAGCTTACCCCTCGCAAGGGGTCGGCGTGGCTACACCTTC. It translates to CASSLPLARGRRGYTF.